A selection of T cell receptor beta chains follows, all from one sample in a study of monozygotic twins with inflammatory bowel disease. TCRdb re-called the 5' RACE reads; every CDR3 protein appears as one record, without DNA. This table holds approximately 330,000 distinct CDR3 sequences. The sample taken for sequencing was blood. The receptor source for this set is a human donor with ulcerative colitis or Crohn's disease, or a healthy co-twin of an affected twin (not recorded which). Each CDR3 is given with its conserved first and last residue.

V gene,J gene,CDR3 protein
TRBV6-1,TRBJ2-3,CASKWGTDTQYF
TRBV9,TRBJ2-3,CASSTHAKDRAQYF
TRBV10-1,TRBJ2-4,CASSIGPKNIQYF
TRBV6-2/TRBV6-3,TRBJ1-5,CASSYILPTGQPQHF
TRBV4-1,TRBJ1-5,CASSQPRTGTNQPQHF
TRBV3-1,TRBJ2-3,CASSQLGPDTQYF
TRBV19,TRBJ2-7,CASRSETTGQYF
TRBV5-1,TRBJ1-6,CASQTTGGNSPLHF
TRBV6-5,TRBJ1-2,CASSFARTVDYGYTF
TRBV6-2/TRBV6-3,TRBJ2-6,CASSYSWSPATDAPGANVLTF
TRBV9,TRBJ2-1,CASSGTGLAGTNEQFF
TRBV6-5,TRBJ1-1,CASSYSSLYLEAEAFF
TRBV20-1,TRBJ2-3,CSAHDRRGTDTQYF
TRBV12-3/TRBV12-4,TRBJ1-4,CASSLGQGFNEKLFF
TRBV6-2/TRBV6-3,TRBJ1-2,CASSATGRAAGYTF
TRBV3-1,TRBJ1-1,CASSRGQSNTEAFF
TRBV5-1,TRBJ1-4,CASSLGQVGEKLFF
TRBV30,TRBJ1-1,CAWSVRGGRAFF
TRBV6-4,TRBJ2-3,CASSDSSSTDTQYF
TRBV5-4,TRBJ2-1,CASSLERAREQFF
TRBV5-6,TRBJ2-2,CASSATAAIATGELFF
TRBV6-5,TRBJ2-1,CASSRGLNEQFF
TRBV28,TRBJ1-2,CASSWGSRTGYTF
TRBV5-1,TRBJ2-7,CASSPDNLSYEQYF
TRBV5-5,TRBJ2-3,CASSSSGTNTQYF
TRBV7-9,TRBJ2-2,CASTPGEGNTGELFF
TRBV6-5,TRBJ2-3,CASSYTLSGTTTDTQYF
TRBV18,TRBJ1-5,CASSKGRADQPQHF
TRBV5-1,TRBJ1-2,CASRRTGPFDYGYTF
TRBV20-1,TRBJ1-5,CSAQRLGRGNQPQHF
TRBV7-9,TRBJ1-1,CASSLEVDTEAFF
TRBV12-3/TRBV12-4,TRBJ2-3,CASVLQGNTQYF
TRBV30,TRBJ1-6,CAWSGTGNSPLHF
TRBV20-1,TRBJ2-3,CSASPSLADTQYF
TRBV4-2,TRBJ2-1,CASSQDSGRGNEQFF
TRBV5-6,TRBJ2-6,CASSLVGKPSGANVLTF
TRBV20-1,TRBJ2-3,CSATPAGGWADTQYF
TRBV20-1,TRBJ1-6,CSARDQGGASSYNSPLHF
TRBV7-2,TRBJ1-2,CASSPGNIYGYGYTF
TRBV11-2,TRBJ2-5,CASSLGQGMETQYF
TRBV13,TRBJ1-1,CASSSQVPEAFF